A single sample gave rise to the 30 T cell receptor beta chains below, sequenced in a study of PD-1 blockade in classical Hodgkin lymphoma. Libraries were prepared by immunoSEQ multiplex PCR; TCRdb keeps only in-frame clonotypes and omits some of them. Of around 21,000 clones in the sample, about 80% are singletons; the top ten hold around 7.3%. Time point meaning: cycle 4 day 1 (C4D1), after more than 5 weeks of nivolumab. Relapse after autologous stem cell transplantation occurred in every patient, and brentuximab vedotin exposure varied. By magnetic negative selection, CD8+ T cells were isolated from the thawed PBMCs. The input for sequencing was CD8+ T cells from blood, taken before the fourth cycle of nivolumab. These TCRs come from a human donor with classical Hodgkin lymphoma.

The chain is built from TRBV15 and TRBJ1-1, with a tentative D call TRBD1 (6 bases). Trimming left V 1 base short and J 2 bases short, with 11 bases between. The CDR3 consists of 15 residues. CDR1 and CDR2 from the germline V gene are LNHNV and YYDKDF (reference sequence). The CDR3 DNA is TGTGCCACCAGCAGAGGAACAGGGAGTAACACTGAAGCTTTCTTT. Its translation: CATSRGTGSNTEAFF.

The chain employs TRBV7-9 and TRBJ2-7; no clear D gene. CDR1 SEHNR and CDR2 FQNEAQ come from the germline V gene (reference sequence). The CDR3 has 14 residues. V shed 3 bases and J shed 3 bases, with 12 bases lying between them. In nucleotides, the CDR3 is TGTGCCAGCAGCTTCTCCGACGTAAACTACGAGCAGTACTTC. Translation: CASSFSDVNYEQYF.

The V call is TRBV6-1, the J call TRBJ1-2, with D perhaps matching TRBD1 (6 bases). CDR1 and CDR2 from the germline V gene are MNHNS and SASEGT. This CDR3 is 15 amino acids long. Trimming took 3 bases from V and 0 from J, leaving 11 bases between them. The CDR3 spells CASSDGQHANYGYTF. In nucleotides, the CDR3 is TGTGCCAGCAGTGACGGACAGCATGCTAACTATGGCTACACCTTC.

The count of this clone is one. V gene TRBV7-6 combines with J gene TRBJ2-7, with 7 bases fitting TRBD1. Per germline, CDR1 SGHVS and CDR2 FNYEAQ. CDR3 size: 14 residues. V trimming: 1 base; J trimming: 0 bases; junction bases outside the gene matches: 0. The CDR3 here is CASSLGDSSYEQYF. For the CDR3, the DNA is TGTGCCAGCAGCTTAGGGGACAGCTCCTACGAGCAGTACTTC.

The chain is built from TRBV5-4 and TRBJ1-1, with a weak D call TRBD1 (5 bases). V shed 1 base and J shed 0 bases, with 7 bases lying between them. From germline, CDR1 is SGHNT and CDR2 YYREEE (reference sequence). CDR3 length: 14 residues. CDR3 in DNA: TGTGCCAGCAGCTTGACAGGAATGAACACTGAAGCTTTCTTT. Its protein is CASSLTGMNTEAFF.

The chain couples TRBV9 to TRBJ2-1; D is unresolved. The CDR3 loop spans 14 amino acids. CDR1 is SGDLS and CDR2 is YYNGEE in the germline V gene. Deletions cut 2 bases from V and 2 bases from J, with 8 bases between. Here the CDR3 DNA reads TGTGCCAGCAGCGTTGGCTCCCCCTACAATGAGCAGTTCTTC. Its translation: CASSVGSPYNEQFF. The whole variable domain, filled in from reference TRBV9 and TRBJ2-1, reads DSGVTQTPKHLITATGQRVTLRCSPRSGDLSVYWYQQSLDQGLQFLIQYYNGEERAKGNILERFSAQQFPDLHSELNLSSLELGDSALYFCASSVGSPYNEQFFGPGTRLTVL.

This clone was seen a single time. The chain joins TRBV28 to TRBJ2-7, with D possibly matching TRBD2 (5 bases). CDR1 is MDHEN, CDR2 SYDVKM, per germline. Deletions cut 6 bases from V and 7 bases from J, with 22 bases between. The CDR3 runs to 15 residues. The CDR3: CASSLRGRTEVEQYF. CDR3 sequence (DNA): TGTGCCAGCAGCCTGAGAGGACGGACTGAGGTGGAGCAGTACTTC.

V is TRBV2 and J is TRBJ2-3; D remains unclear. CDR1 is SNHLY, CDR2 FYNNEI, per germline. The length of the CDR3 is 14 residues. The V end lost 7 bases, the J end lost 2 bases, and 13 bases lay between the germline ends. The DNA of the CDR3 is TGTGCCAGCACCTTAGGGTATAACACAGATACGCAGTATTTT. This encodes CASTLGYNTDTQYF.

The chain is built from TRBV7-9 and TRBJ2-1; D remains ambiguous. This CDR3 is built from 13 residues. Germline CDR1 reads SEHNR; CDR2 reads FQNEAQ (reference sequence). Trimming cost V 1 base and J 7 bases, with 8 bases left between them. CDR3 in amino acids: CASSLGGPNEQFF. CDR3 coding DNA: TGTGCCAGCAGCTTAGGCGGTCCGAATGAGCAGTTCTTC.

The chain uses TRBV2 and TRBJ2-2; D gene unclear. The CDR3 has 18 amino acids. Germline V gives CDR1 SNHLY, CDR2 FYNNEI. Trimming cost V 2 bases and J 3 bases, with 19 bases left between them. The CDR3 region is CASSETRLQKVDTGELFF. For the CDR3, the DNA is TGTGCCAGCAGTGAAACGAGGTTACAAAAGGTCGACACCGGGGAGCTGTTTTTT. The whole variable domain, remainder taken from reference TRBV2 and TRBJ2-2, is EPEVTQTPSHQVTQMGQEVILRCVPISNHLYFYWYRQILGQKVEFLVSFYNNEISEKSEIFDDQFSVERPDGSNFTLKIRSTKLEDSAMYFCASSETRLQKVDTGELFFGEGSRLTVL.

The J gene is TRBJ2-1, the V gene TRBV27; tentative D call: TRBD2 (7 bases). Germline CDR1 MNHEY, CDR2 SMNVEV (reference sequence). This CDR3 contains 15 residues. V lost 1 base and J lost 7, with 14 bases in between. The CDR3 coding sequence is TGTGCCAGCAGTTTATACCCAAGGGGGGGGAATGAGCAGTTCTTC. Encoded protein: CASSLYPRGGNEQFF.

This CDR3 reads CASSPPGQGAVGYTF. CDR3 coding DNA: TGTGCCAGCAGTCCACCGGGACAGGGGGCAGTAGGCTACACCTTC. The rearrangement links TRBV27 to TRBJ1-2; TRBD1 matches at 12 bases. Germline assignment: CDR1 MNHEY and CDR2 SMNVEV (reference sequence). The CDR3 has 15 amino acids. Trimming at V came to 5 bases and at J to 8 bases, leaving 9 bases not matched to a gene.

The chain links TRBV28 to TRBJ1-5; D possibly corresponds to TRBD1 (5 bases). Trimming stripped 4 bases from V and 3 bases from J, with 10 bases between. The CDR3 sequence is 14 residues long. Germline V gives CDR1 MDHEN, CDR2 SYDVKM. Written as DNA, the CDR3 is TGTGCCAGCAGTTCGACAGAGATCAATCAGCCCCAGCATTTT. Its protein is CASSSTEINQPQHF.

This chain joins TRBV5-8 and TRBJ1-5; 7 nucleotides agree with TRBD1. This CDR3 has 15 residues. Germline V gene data show CDR1 as SGHTS and CDR2 as YDEGEE. V lost 4 bases and J lost 4; bases outside the gene matches: 8. The CDR3 DNA is TGTGCCAGCAGCCCGGATGACAGGGATAATCAGCCCCAGCATTTT. Translated, it gives CASSPDDRDNQPQHF.

This chain uses TRBV7-8 with TRBJ1-1; D not resolved. Trimming removed 2 bases from V and 8 bases from J, with 12 bases in between. Germline CDR1 reads SGHVS; CDR2 reads FQNEAQ. The CDR3 length is 13 residues. DNA for the CDR3: TGTGCCAGCAGCTTAAGGGAAGGCCACGAAGCTTTCTTT. This codes for CASSLREGHEAFF.

The V call is TRBV6-5, the J call TRBJ2-7, with TRBD1 as a possible D gene (5 bases). The CDR3 contains 15 residues. V was clipped by 6 bases and J by 2 bases, with 17 bases between them. Germline assignment: CDR1 MNHEY and CDR2 SVGAGI. The CDR3 here is CASRPEWQGTYEQYF. The CDR3 DNA follows: TGTGCCAGCAGGCCAGAGTGGCAGGGTACCTACGAGCAGTACTTC.

This rearrangement joins TRBV6-5 to TRBJ2-1, with 8 bases that match TRBD1. V lost 2 bases to trimming and J lost 7 bases; unmatched junction nucleotides: 4. Per germline, CDR1 MNHEY and CDR2 SVGAGI. This CDR3 region has 14 residues. Here the CDR3 DNA reads TGTGCCAGCAGTTACGGAGGGACAGGTAATGAGCAGTTCTTC. This codes for CASSYGGTGNEQFF.

The V call is TRBV5-4, the J call TRBJ2-2; 9 bases are shared with TRBD2. Per germline, CDR1 SGHNT and CDR2 YYREEE (reference sequence). Trimming at V came to 4 bases and at J to 3 bases, leaving 10 bases not matched to a gene. This CDR3 region has 17 residues. The CDR3 protein is CASSPTSGGRYTGELFF. In DNA form, the CDR3 reads TGTGCCAGCAGCCCGACTAGCGGCGGCCGATACACCGGGGAGCTGTTTTTT.

J is TRBJ1-2 and V is TRBV7-2, with 8 nucleotides matching TRBD1. In germline, CDR1 is SGHTA, CDR2 FQGNSA. The CDR3 spans 14 residues. V shed 3 bases, J shed 4 bases, and the junction held 4 bases outside the gene matches. The CDR3 sequence is CASSLTGTGYGYTF. The CDR3 DNA is TGTGCCAGCAGCTTGACAGGGACAGGCTATGGCTACACCTTC.

This chain joins TRBV5-6 and TRBJ2-3; 10 bases are shared with TRBD2. CDR1 and CDR2 (germline): SGHDT, YYEEEE. With 5 bases clipped from V and 2 bases from J, the junction kept 11 bases outside the gene matches. The length of the CDR3 is 17 residues. The CDR3 sequence is CASRRFGLAGDTDTQYF. CDR3 nucleotides: TGTGCCAGCAGAAGATTTGGGCTAGCGGGGGACACAGATACGCAGTATTTT.

The J gene is TRBJ2-1, the V gene TRBV11-2; D gene uncertain. From germline, CDR1 is SGHAT and CDR2 FQNNGV. Deletions cut 5 bases from V and 5 bases from J, with 7 bases between. The CDR3 runs 12 residues. This chain's CDR3 is CASSVGNNEQFF. CDR3 nucleotides: TGTGCCAGCAGCGTCGGAAACAATGAGCAGTTCTTC.

This clone was picked up a small number of times. V is TRBV7-9 and J is TRBJ1-1; 7 nucleotides agree with TRBD1. The length of the CDR3 is 14 residues. V dropped 2 bases and J dropped 1; count of bases not matched to a gene: 1. Germline assignment: CDR1 SEHNR and CDR2 FQNEAQ (reference sequence). The CDR3: CASSLWDRNTEAFF. The CDR3 coding sequence is TGTGCCAGCAGCTTATGGGACAGGAACACTGAAGCTTTCTTT.

The chain is built from TRBV29-1 and TRBJ2-7, with D perhaps matching TRBD1 (6 bases). Germline V CDR1 and CDR2: SQVTM, ANQGSEA. Trimming left V 0 bases short and J 5 bases short, with 14 bases between. This CDR3 has 14 residues. The CDR3, as DNA: TGCAGCGTTGAAGAAATACAGGGAATCAACGAGCAGTACTTC. Translating gives CSVEEIQGINEQYF.

This clone has more than one count but fewer than ten. This chain connects TRBV25-1 to TRBJ1-2, with a tentative D call TRBD1 (5 bases). This CDR3 spans 11 amino acids. Trimming stripped 7 bases from V and 8 bases from J, with 11 bases between. CDR1 MGHDK and CDR2 SYGVNS come from the germline V gene. The CDR3 sequence is CASTGKGGYTF. For the CDR3, the DNA is TGTGCCAGCACCGGCAAGGGGGGCTACACCTTC.

The genes are TRBV9 and TRBJ2-1; 7 nucleotides match TRBD1. Germline V lookup: CDR1 SGDLS, CDR2 YYNGEE. CDR3 length equals 13 residues. Trimming at V came to 4 bases and at J to 8 bases, leaving 6 bases not matched to a gene. As DNA, the CDR3 is TGTGCCAGCAGCAGAGGACAGGCTGATGAGCAGTTCTTC. Residues: CASSRGQADEQFF. Based on the CDR3 plus reference TRBV9 and TRBJ2-1, the full variable domain is DSGVTQTPKHLITATGQRVTLRCSPRSGDLSVYWYQQSLDQGLQFLIQYYNGEERAKGNILERFSAQQFPDLHSELNLSSLELGDSALYFCASSRGQADEQFFGPGTRLTVL.

A few counts support this clone. The rearrangement joins TRBV19 to TRBJ1-5, with D perhaps matching TRBD1 (6 bases). V gave up 6 bases and J gave up 0 bases, with 12 bases separating them. Looked up from germline, CDR1 is LNHDA and CDR2 is SQIVND (reference sequence). The CDR3 has 15 amino acids. The CDR3 DNA sequence: TGTGCCAGTAGCCAAGACAGGCTTAGCAATCAGCCCCAGCATTTT. Its translation: CASSQDRLSNQPQHF.

V is TRBV6-6 and J is TRBJ1-2, with TRBD1 matching over 7 bases. The V gene's germline CDR1 is MNHNY and CDR2 SVGAGI (reference sequence). The CDR3 extends over 14 amino acids. J was trimmed by 5 bases and V by 2 bases; bases with no gene match: 5. In DNA form, the CDR3 reads TGTGCCAGCAGTTACAATGAGGGGGCGTATGGCTACACCTTC. It yields the protein CASSYNEGAYGYTF.

This clone was seen once. The gene calls are TRBV11-3 and TRBJ2-5, with D unclear. The V and J ends lost 2 bases and 1 base respectively, with 8 bases between them. Looked up from germline, CDR1 is SGHNT and CDR2 is YENEEA. This CDR3 is built from 14 residues. CDR3 bases: TGTGCCAGCAGCTTAAGTGGTAGCCAAGAGACCCAGTACTTC. Its protein product is CASSLSGSQETQYF.

As for this clone: This same CDR3 is encoded by further DNA sequences in the sample. This chain links TRBV9 with TRBJ1-5; perhaps TRBD1 as D (5 bases). V was cut by 0 bases and J by 0 bases, with 16 bases left in between. This CDR3 comprises 18 residues. Per germline, CDR1 SGDLS and CDR2 YYNGEE. The CDR3 loop is CASSVVSEGDDSNQPQHF. CDR3 bases: TGTGCCAGCAGCGTAGTTAGTGAAGGGGACGATAGCAATCAGCCCCAGCATTTT.

The gene calls are TRBV5-4 and TRBJ1-4; a possible D gene is TRBD1 (5 bases). Germline CDR1 reads SGHNT; CDR2 reads YYREEE (reference sequence). Between the trimmed V and J ends, which lost 9 bases and 8 bases, there was a span of 20 bases. CDR3 size: 14 residues. Here the CDR3 reads CATSSVQGEEKLFF. The CDR3, as DNA: TGTGCCACCTCCAGTGTCCAGGGTGAGGAAAAACTGTTTTTT.